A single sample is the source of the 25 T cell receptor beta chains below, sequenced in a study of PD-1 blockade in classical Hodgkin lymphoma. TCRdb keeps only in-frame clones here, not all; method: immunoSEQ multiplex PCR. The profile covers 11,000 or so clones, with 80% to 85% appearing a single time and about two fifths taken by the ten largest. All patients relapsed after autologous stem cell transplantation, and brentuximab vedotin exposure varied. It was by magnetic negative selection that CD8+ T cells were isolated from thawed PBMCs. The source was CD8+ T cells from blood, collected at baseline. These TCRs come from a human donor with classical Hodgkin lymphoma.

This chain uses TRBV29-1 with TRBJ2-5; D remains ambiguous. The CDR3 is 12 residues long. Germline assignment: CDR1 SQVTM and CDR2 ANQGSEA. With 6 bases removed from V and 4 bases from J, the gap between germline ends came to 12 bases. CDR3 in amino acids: CSVPSSPETQYF. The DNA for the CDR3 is TGCAGCGTCCCCAGCAGCCCAGAGACCCAGTACTTC.

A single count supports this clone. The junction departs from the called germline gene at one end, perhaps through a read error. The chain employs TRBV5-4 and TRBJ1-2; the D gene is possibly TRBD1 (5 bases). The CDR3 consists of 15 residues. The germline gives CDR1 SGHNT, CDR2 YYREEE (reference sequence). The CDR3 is CASSPNRDGFYGYTF. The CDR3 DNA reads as TGCGCCAGCAGCCCCAACCGGGACGGATTCTATGGCTACACCTTC.

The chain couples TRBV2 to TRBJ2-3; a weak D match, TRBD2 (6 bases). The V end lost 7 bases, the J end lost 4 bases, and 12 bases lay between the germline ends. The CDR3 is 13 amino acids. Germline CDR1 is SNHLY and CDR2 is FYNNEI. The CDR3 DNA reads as TGTGCCAGCATAGGGCTAGCGTCAGATACGCAGTATTTT. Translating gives CASIGLASDTQYF.

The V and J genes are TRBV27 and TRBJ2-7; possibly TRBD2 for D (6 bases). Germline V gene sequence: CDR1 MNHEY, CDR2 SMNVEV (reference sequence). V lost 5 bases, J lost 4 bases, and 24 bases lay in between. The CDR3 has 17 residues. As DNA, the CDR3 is TGTGCCAGCAGTATAACCCTTGGGTGGGGGGATCAGTACGAGCAGTACTTC. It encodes CASSITLGWGDQYEQYF.

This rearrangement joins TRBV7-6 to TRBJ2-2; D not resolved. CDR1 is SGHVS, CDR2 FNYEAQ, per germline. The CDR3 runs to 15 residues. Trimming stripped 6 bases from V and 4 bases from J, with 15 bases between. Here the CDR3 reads CASSSLVSSTGELFF. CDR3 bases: TGTGCCAGCAGTTCGTTGGTGTCTTCCACCGGGGAGCTGTTTTTT.

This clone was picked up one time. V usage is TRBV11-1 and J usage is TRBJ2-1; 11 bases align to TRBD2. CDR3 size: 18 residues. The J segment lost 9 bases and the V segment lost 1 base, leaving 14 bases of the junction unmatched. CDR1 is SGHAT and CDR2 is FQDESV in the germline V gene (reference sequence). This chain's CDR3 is CASSLDARLAGRRGEQFF. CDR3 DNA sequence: TGTGCCAGCAGCTTAGACGCCCGACTAGCGGGAAGAAGGGGTGAGCAGTTCTTC.

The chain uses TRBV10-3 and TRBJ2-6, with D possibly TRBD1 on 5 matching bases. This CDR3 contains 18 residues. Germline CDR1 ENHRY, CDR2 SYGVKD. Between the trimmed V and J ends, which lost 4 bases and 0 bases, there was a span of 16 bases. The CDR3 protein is CAISGEGVDFSGANVLTF. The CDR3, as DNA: TGTGCCATCAGTGGGGAAGGGGTAGACTTCTCTGGGGCCAACGTCCTGACTTTC.

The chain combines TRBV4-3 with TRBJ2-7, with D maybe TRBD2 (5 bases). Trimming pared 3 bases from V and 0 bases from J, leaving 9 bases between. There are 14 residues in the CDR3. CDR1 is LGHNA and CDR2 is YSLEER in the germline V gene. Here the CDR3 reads CASSQGGPSYEQYF. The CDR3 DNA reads TGCGCCAGCAGCCAGGGCGGGCCCTCCTACGAGCAGTACTTC.

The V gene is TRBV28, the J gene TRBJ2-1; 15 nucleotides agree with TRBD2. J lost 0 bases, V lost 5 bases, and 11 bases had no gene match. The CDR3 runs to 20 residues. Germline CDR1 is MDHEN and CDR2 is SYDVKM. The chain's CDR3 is CASSLPGLAGGPSSYNEQFF. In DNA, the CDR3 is TGTGCCAGCAGTCTCCCGGGACTAGCGGGAGGTCCGAGCTCCTACAATGAGCAGTTCTTC.

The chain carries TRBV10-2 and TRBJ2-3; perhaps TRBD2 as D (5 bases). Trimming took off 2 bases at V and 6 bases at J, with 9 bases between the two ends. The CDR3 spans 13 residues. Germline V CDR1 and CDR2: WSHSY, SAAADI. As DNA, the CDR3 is TGCGCCAGCAGTGAGCCCAAGCGGGATACGCAGTATTTT. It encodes CASSEPKRDTQYF.

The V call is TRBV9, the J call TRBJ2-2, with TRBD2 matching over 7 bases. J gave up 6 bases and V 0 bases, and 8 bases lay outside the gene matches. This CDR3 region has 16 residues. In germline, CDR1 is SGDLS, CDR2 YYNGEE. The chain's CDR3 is CASSVGGSPLAGELFF. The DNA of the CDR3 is TGTGCCAGCAGCGTAGGCGGGAGTCCCCTCGCCGGGGAGCTGTTTTTT.

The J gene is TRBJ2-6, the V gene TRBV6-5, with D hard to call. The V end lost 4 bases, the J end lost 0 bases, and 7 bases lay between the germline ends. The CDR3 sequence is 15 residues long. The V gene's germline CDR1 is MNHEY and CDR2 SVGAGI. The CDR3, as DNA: TGTGCCAGCAGTTCTTTAAGCTCTGGGGCCAACGTCCTGACTTTC. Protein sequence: CASSSLSSGANVLTF.

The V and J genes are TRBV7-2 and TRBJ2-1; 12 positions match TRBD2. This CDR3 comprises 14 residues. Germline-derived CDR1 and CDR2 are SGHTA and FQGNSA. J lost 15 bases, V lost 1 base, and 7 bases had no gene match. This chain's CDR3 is CASSLEQLAGGLFF. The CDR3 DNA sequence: TGTGCCAGCAGCTTAGAACAACTAGCGGGAGGTCTGTTCTTC.

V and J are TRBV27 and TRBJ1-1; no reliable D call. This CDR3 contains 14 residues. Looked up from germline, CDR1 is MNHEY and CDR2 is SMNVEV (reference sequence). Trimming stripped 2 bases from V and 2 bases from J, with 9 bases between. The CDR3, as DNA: TGTGCCAGCAGTTTAGACAAGACTAACACTGAAGCTTTCTTT. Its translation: CASSLDKTNTEAFF.

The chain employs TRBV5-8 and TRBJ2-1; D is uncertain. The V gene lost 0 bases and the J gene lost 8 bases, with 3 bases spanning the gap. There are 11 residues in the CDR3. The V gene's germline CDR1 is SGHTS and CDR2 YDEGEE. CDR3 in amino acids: CASSLGYEQFF. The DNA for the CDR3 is TGTGCCAGCAGCTTGGGGTATGAGCAGTTCTTC.

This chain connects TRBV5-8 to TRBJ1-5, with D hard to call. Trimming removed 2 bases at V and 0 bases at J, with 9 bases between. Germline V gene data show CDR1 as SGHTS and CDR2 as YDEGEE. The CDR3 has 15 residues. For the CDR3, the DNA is TGTGCCAGCAGCTTCGGAACTTATAGCAATCAGCCCCAGCATTTT. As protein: CASSFGTYSNQPQHF.

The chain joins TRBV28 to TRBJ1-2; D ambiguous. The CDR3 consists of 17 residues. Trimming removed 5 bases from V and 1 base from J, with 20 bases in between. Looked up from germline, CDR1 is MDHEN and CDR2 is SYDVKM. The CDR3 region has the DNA TGTGCCAGCAGTAAACCGACGGGGATGAATTTTAACTATGGCTACACCTTC. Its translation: CASSKPTGMNFNYGYTF.

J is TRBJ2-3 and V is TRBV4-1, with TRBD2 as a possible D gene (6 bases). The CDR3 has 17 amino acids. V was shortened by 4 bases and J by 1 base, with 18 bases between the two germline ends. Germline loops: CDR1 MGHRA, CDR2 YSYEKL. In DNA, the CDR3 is TGCGCCAGCAGCCGCCCGGGGACTTCTTACCGCACAGATACGCAGTATTTT. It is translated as CASSRPGTSYRTDTQYF.

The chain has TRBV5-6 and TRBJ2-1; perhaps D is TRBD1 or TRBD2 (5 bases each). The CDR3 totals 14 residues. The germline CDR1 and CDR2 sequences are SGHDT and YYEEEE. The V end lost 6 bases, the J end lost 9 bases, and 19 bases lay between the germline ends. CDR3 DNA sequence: TGTGCCAGCACGCTGCTTAGTTTTGGGGGTGAGCAGTTCTTC. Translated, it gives CASTLLSFGGEQFF.

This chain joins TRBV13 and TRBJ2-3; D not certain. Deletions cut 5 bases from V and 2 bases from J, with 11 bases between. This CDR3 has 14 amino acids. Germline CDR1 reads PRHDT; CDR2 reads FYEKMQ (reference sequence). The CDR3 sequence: CASSPLSDTDTQYF. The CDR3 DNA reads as TGTGCCAGCAGCCCCCTCAGCGACACAGATACGCAGTATTTT.

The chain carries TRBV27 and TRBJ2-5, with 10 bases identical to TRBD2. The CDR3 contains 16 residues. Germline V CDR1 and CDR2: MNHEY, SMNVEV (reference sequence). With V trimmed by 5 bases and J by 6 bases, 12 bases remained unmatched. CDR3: CASSGGPAGGPKTQYF. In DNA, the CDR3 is TGTGCCAGCAGTGGGGGCCCAGCGGGAGGGCCGAAGACCCAGTACTTC.

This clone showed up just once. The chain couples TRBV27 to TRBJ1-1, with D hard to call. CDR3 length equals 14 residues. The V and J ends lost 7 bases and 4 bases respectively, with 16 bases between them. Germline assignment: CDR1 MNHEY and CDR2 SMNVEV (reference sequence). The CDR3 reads CASKWAAGSTEAFF. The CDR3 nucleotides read TGTGCCAGCAAATGGGCGGCTGGAAGCACTGAAGCTTTCTTT.

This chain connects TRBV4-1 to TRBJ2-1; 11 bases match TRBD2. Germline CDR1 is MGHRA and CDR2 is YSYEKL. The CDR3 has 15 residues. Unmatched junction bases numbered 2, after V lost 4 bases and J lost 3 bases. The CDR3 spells CASSPTSGVYNEQFF. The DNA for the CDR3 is TGCGCCAGCAGCCCGACTAGCGGGGTCTACAATGAGCAGTTCTTC.

In DNA, the CDR3 is TGTGCCAGCAGCTCGGGACTAGCGGGAGGGGGCTCCTACAATGAGCAGTTCTTC. Protein product: CASSSGLAGGGSYNEQFF. The genes are TRBV5-4 and TRBJ2-1; 16 positions match TRBD2. Trimming at V came to 3 bases and at J to 0 bases, leaving 3 bases not matched to a gene. This CDR3 contains 18 residues. Germline-derived CDR1 and CDR2 are SGHNT and YYREEE (reference sequence).

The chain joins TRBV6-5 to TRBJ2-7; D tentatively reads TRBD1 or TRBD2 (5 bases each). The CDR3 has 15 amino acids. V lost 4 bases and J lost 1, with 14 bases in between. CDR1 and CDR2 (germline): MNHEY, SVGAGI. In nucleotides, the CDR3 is TGTGCCAGCAGTTCTATAGGGGAGATTTCCTACGAGCAGTACTTC. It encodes CASSSIGEISYEQYF.